This record covers a single T cell receptor (beta chain). CDR1 is SGHTA, CDR2 FQGNSA, per germline. Trimming took 1 base from V and 3 from J, leaving 10 bases between them. The CDR3 extends over 14 amino acids. The data stem from a study of blood T cell repertoires in COVID-19. Looking at the study overall: Acute and convalescent COVID-19 specimens originated in the United States, Italy and Spain.

In the authors' workflow: Estimated nucleated cell counts came from reference gene primer amplification. The method was immunoSEQ multiplex PCR; TCRdb's version includes in-frame clones alone and lacks a portion of them. D and trimming were read from the DNA, whereas the V and J calls and clone size are those reported in that table. The sample consists of roughly 140,000 clones, more than 70% of them appearing once. This clonotype originated in a human donor in a cohort sampled during active COVID-19. This chain links TRBV7-2 with TRBJ2-7; D is possibly TRBD2 (6 bases). Sample: peripheral blood. CDR3: CASSLGGILYEQYF. The CDR3 DNA reads TGTGCCAGCAGCTTAGGCGGGATCCTCTACGAGCAGTACTTC.